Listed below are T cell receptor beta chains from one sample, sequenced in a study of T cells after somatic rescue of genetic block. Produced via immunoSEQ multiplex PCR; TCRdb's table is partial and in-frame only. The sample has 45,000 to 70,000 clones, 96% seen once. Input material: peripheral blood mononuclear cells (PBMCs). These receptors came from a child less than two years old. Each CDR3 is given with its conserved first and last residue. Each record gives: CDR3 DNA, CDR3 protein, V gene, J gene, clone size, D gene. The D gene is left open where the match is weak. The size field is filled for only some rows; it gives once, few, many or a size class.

DNA: TGCGCCAGCAGCCAAGAGACAGGGCGGGGGGATACGCAGTATTTT
CDR3: CASSQETGRGDTQYF
V: TRBV4-3
J: TRBJ2-3
size: once
D: -

DNA: TGTGCCAGCAGCTACGGACAGGGGAACACTGAAGCTTTCTTT
CDR3: CASSYGQGNTEAFF
V: TRBV11-2
J: TRBJ1-1
size: -
D: TRBD1

DNA: TGCGCCAGCAGCCCCGGACAGGGGGCGAACTACGAGCAGTACTTC
CDR3: CASSPGQGANYEQYF
V: TRBV4-1
J: TRBJ2-7
size: -
D: TRBD1

DNA: TGCGCCAGCACCCCCGGGCAGTCTCCTGGAGGCTACACCTTC
CDR3: CASTPGQSPGGYTF
V: TRBV23-1
J: TRBJ1-2
size: -
D: -

DNA: TGTGCCACCGACAATCAGCCCCAGCATTTT
CDR3: CATDNQPQHF
V: TRBV19
J: TRBJ1-5
size: once
D: -

DNA: TGTGCCAGCAGTTTAAACCCTTGGACATCTAGCACAGATACGCAGTATTTT
CDR3: CASSLNPWTSSTDTQYF
V: TRBV27
J: TRBJ2-3
size: -
D: -

DNA: TGCGCCAGCAGCCCCGAACCTACAGGAACGTATGGCTACACCTTC
CDR3: CASSPEPTGTYGYTF
V: TRBV5-1
J: TRBJ1-2
size: -
D: -

DNA: TGTGCCAGCAGACCTAGCGGGAGGAACAATGAGCAGTTCTTC
CDR3: CASRPSGRNNEQFF
V: TRBV27
J: TRBJ2-1
size: once
D: TRBD2

DNA: TGCAGCGCGTTACAGGGGAACGCTGAAGCTTTCTTT
CDR3: CSALQGNAEAFF
V: TRBV29-1
J: TRBJ1-1
size: -
D: TRBD1

DNA: TGTGCCAGCAGTGAAGCCTACAGCTATGGCTACACCTTC
CDR3: CASSEAYSYGYTF
V: TRBV6-1
J: TRBJ1-2
size: -
D: -

DNA: TGTGCCAGCAGGAGGGACAGGGTCGTCACTGAAGCTTTCTTT
CDR3: CASRRDRVVTEAFF
V: TRBV6-5
J: TRBJ1-1
size: -
D: TRBD1

DNA: TGCGCCAGCATTGGGCAGGGTTGGGATCAGCCCCAGCATTTT
CDR3: CASIGQGWDQPQHF
V: TRBV10-1
J: TRBJ1-5
size: -
D: -

DNA: TGTGCCAGCAGCCAACAGCGGGTATTTAAAGAGACCCAGTACTTC
CDR3: CASSQQRVFKETQYF
V: TRBV14
J: TRBJ2-5
size: -
D: -

DNA: TGCGCCAGCAGCCGGACTAGCGGAGAGACCCAGTACTTC
CDR3: CASSRTSGETQYF
V: TRBV4-3
J: TRBJ2-5
size: -
D: TRBD2

DNA: TGTGCCACCTCCTCCCCCCATAGCAATCAGCCCCAGCATTTT
CDR3: CATSSPHSNQPQHF
V: TRBV19
J: TRBJ1-5
size: -
D: -

DNA: TGTGCCAGCAGCTTCGGCTATGGCTACACCTTC
CDR3: CASSFGYGYTF
V: TRBV5-6
J: TRBJ1-2
size: -
D: -

DNA: TGTGCCAGTAGTTTCTCACAGGGGGGGTTGTACCAAGAGACCCAGTACTTC
CDR3: CASSFSQGGLYQETQYF
V: TRBV19
J: TRBJ2-5
size: -
D: -

DNA: TGTGCCAGCAGCTTGGTCCAGTCAGGGGAGACCCAGTACTTC
CDR3: CASSLVQSGETQYF
V: TRBV5-8
J: TRBJ2-5
size: -
D: -

DNA: TGTGCCAGCAGCCCCCCTTTAGGAGCGGGAGAGGCCGGGGAGCTGTTTTTT
CDR3: CASSPPLGAGEAGELFF
V: TRBV12-1
J: TRBJ2-2
size: once
D: -

DNA: TGTGCCAGCAGCGCCGACGTAGCTGGAAACACCATATATTTT
CDR3: CASSADVAGNTIYF
V: TRBV5-8
J: TRBJ1-3
size: once
D: -

DNA: TGTGCCAGCAGCTCAGGGGCCTTTCTAGCGGGAGTTTCCAATGAGCAGTTCTTC
CDR3: CASSSGAFLAGVSNEQFF
V: TRBV7-9
J: TRBJ2-1
size: once
D: TRBD2

DNA: TGTGCCAGCAGTTCGGGGACAGGCTCCTACAATGAGCAGTTCTTC
CDR3: CASSSGTGSYNEQFF
V: TRBV28
J: TRBJ2-1
size: -
D: TRBD1

DNA: TGTGCCAGCAGTCCGGCCGAACAGTCCTACGAGCAGTACTTC
CDR3: CASSPAEQSYEQYF
V: TRBV6-5
J: TRBJ2-7
size: -
D: -

DNA: TGTGCTAGTGGTTTTAGCAATCAGCCCCAGCATTTT
CDR3: CASGFSNQPQHF
V: TRBV12-5
J: TRBJ1-5
size: -
D: -

DNA: TGTGCCTGGAGTGTATCAACGAACCAGCCCCAGCATTTT
CDR3: CAWSVSTNQPQHF
V: TRBV30
J: TRBJ1-5
size: -
D: -

DNA: TGTGCCAGCAGTCCCCGGGACAGGCTAAGCAATCAGCCCCAGCATTTT
CDR3: CASSPRDRLSNQPQHF
V: TRBV27
J: TRBJ1-5
size: -
D: TRBD1

DNA: TGTGCCAGCAGTTTAAGACTAGCAGGGGGCTACAATGAGCAGTTCTTC
CDR3: CASSLRLAGGYNEQFF
V: TRBV28
J: TRBJ2-1
size: -
D: -

DNA: TGTGCCAGCAGGGCACTAGCGGGCCTCTCCTACGAGCAGTACTTC
CDR3: CASRALAGLSYEQYF
V: TRBV2
J: TRBJ2-7
size: -
D: TRBD2